The TCR beta chain described here comes from a study of cytotoxic CD8 clonotypes in ibrutinib-treated CLL. Study context: Results showed roughly 25 partial and 2 complete responses; following median roughly 68 months, approximately 14 remained remitted, approximately 12 advanced.

The protocol was immunoSEQ multiplex PCR, while the TCRdb copy is restricted to in-frame clones and leaves out a portion. The profile shows about 6,700 clones, 60% to 80% of them singletons. This CDR3 has 16 amino acids. CDR1 is SGHKS and CDR2 is YYEKEE in the germline V gene (reference sequence). Trimming at V came to 4 bases and at J to 4 bases, leaving 6 bases not matched to a gene. This rearrangement joins TRBV5-5 to TRBJ2-1; 12 bases map to TRBD2. Sequencing was performed on PBMCs, taken before ibrutinib treatment. This receptor was identified in a human donor with chronic lymphocytic leukemia. The CDR3 DNA sequence: TGTGCCAGCAGCCCCGGACTAGCGGGGAGTTACAATGAGCAGTTCTTC. It is translated as CASSPGLAGSYNEQFF.